Shown below are 25 T cell receptor beta chains from a single sample sequenced in a study of blood T cell repertoires in COVID-19. The protocol was immunoSEQ multiplex PCR, while the TCRdb copy is restricted to in-frame clones and leaves out a portion. The sample has around 260,000 clones, approximately 80% seen once. Specimen: peripheral blood. These receptors originate from a man in his fifties or sixties with acute or convalescent COVID-19.

This chain connects TRBV6-6 to TRBJ2-7, with 10 nucleotides matching TRBD2. Trimming cost V 0 bases and J 3 bases; bases outside gene matches: 2. The CDR3 runs to 15 residues. Germline V gives CDR1 MNHNY, CDR2 SVGAGI (reference sequence). The DNA for the CDR3 is TGTGCCAGCAGTTACTCGTCTAGCGGGAGCTACGAGCAGTACTTC. Translation gives CASSYSSSGSYEQYF.

This clone was detected a few times. The chain joins TRBV7-9 to TRBJ2-5; D is possibly TRBD2 (6 bases). This CDR3 has 14 amino acids. Per germline, CDR1 SEHNR and CDR2 FQNEAQ (reference sequence). With 5 bases removed from V and 4 bases from J, the gap between germline ends came to 14 bases. CDR3 region: CASSARTIGETQYF. For the CDR3, the DNA is TGTGCCAGCAGCGCCCGGACTATAGGAGAGACCCAGTACTTC.

The gene calls are TRBV20-1 and TRBJ1-5; 7 bases agree with TRBD1. J lost 5 bases, V lost 3 bases, and 13 bases had no gene match. This CDR3 has 16 amino acids. Germline values: CDR1 DFQATT, CDR2 SNEGSKA (reference sequence). The CDR3 region is CSASFGRQGKDQPQHF. The DNA for the CDR3 is TGCAGTGCTAGTTTTGGGCGACAGGGCAAGGATCAGCCCCAGCATTTT.

The V call is TRBV4-1, the J call TRBJ2-3, with TRBD2 identical over 7 bases. The V and J ends lost 1 base and 3 bases, in that order; junction bases with no gene match: 7. This CDR3 is built from 16 residues. The V gene's germline CDR1 is MGHRA and CDR2 YSYEKL. The CDR3 spells CASSQVAAGLTDTQYF. DNA of the CDR3: TGCGCCAGCAGCCAAGTGGCAGCGGGGCTAACAGATACGCAGTATTTT.

V usage is TRBV3-1 (or the pseudogene TRBV3-2) and J usage is TRBJ2-7, with D uncertain. The length of the CDR3 is 12 residues. Trimming removed 1 base at V and 6 bases at J, with 7 bases between. Germline CDR1 reads LGHDT; CDR2 reads YNNKEL (reference sequence). CDR3 residues: CASSQGWAEQYF. CDR3 DNA: TGTGCCAGCAGCCAAGGTTGGGCCGAGCAGTACTTC.

The V and J genes are TRBV10-3 and TRBJ2-7; 12 bases fit TRBD2. This CDR3 has 17 residues. Germline trimming cut 6 bases from V and 4 bases from J; bases unmatched to any gene: 13. Germline loops: CDR1 ENHRY, CDR2 SYGVKD. The CDR3 DNA follows: TGTGCCATCAGCCAGGGACTAGCGGGCGGAAATTCTTACGAGCAGTACTTC. Residues: CAISQGLAGGNSYEQYF.

Turning to this clone: Other DNA sequences from this sample encode an identical CDR3 as well. This chain connects TRBV9 to TRBJ2-5, with 9 bases matching TRBD2. The V segment lost 4 bases and the J segment 5 bases; nucleotides outside the gene matches: 9. CDR3 size: 15 residues. Germline CDR1 is SGDLS and CDR2 is YYNGEE. CDR3 protein: CASSPPRGGGETQYF. The CDR3, as DNA: TGTGCCAGCAGCCCCCCTCGCGGGGGGGGTGAGACCCAGTACTTC. Full variable domain (outside the CDR3, taken from reference TRBV9 and TRBJ2-5): DSGVTQTPKHLITATGQRVTLRCSPRSGDLSVYWYQQSLDQGLQFLIQYYNGEERAKGNILERFSAQQFPDLHSELNLSSLELGDSALYFCASSPPRGGGETQYFGPGTRLLVL.

The rearrangement uses TRBV9 and TRBJ2-3; D is uncertain. Germline assignment: CDR1 SGDLS and CDR2 YYNGEE. The CDR3 consists of 14 residues. Trimming shortened V by 0 bases and J by 0 bases, and 5 bases separated the two germline ends. The CDR3 DNA follows: TGTGCCAGCAGCGTAGCGGTAAGCACAGATACGCAGTATTTT. Encoded protein: CASSVAVSTDTQYF.

V gene TRBV27 combines with J gene TRBJ2-7, with D maybe TRBD2 (6 bases). The CDR3 has 13 residues. V was shortened by 5 bases and J by 7 bases, with 15 bases between the two germline ends. Per germline, CDR1 MNHEY and CDR2 SMNVEV (reference sequence). The CDR3 is CASSRENLGEQYF. The DNA for the CDR3 is TGTGCCAGCAGTCGGGAGAATCTCGGGGAGCAGTACTTC.

The chain combines TRBV12-3 or TRBV12-4 with TRBJ1-2; D not certain. The CDR3 has 13 amino acids. V was cut by 6 bases and J by 6 bases, with 14 bases left in between. CDR3 sequence (DNA): TGTGCCAGCAGCCCCCGCGAGTCCGATGGCTACACCTTC. Its protein is CASSPRESDGYTF.

The chain links TRBV6-5 to TRBJ1-1; a possible D gene is TRBD1 (5 bases). Germline V lookup: CDR1 MNHEY, CDR2 SVGAGI. The CDR3 has 14 residues. The CDR3 DNA sequence: TGTTTACGGCACGACGAAGAGGAGGGGACTGAAGCTTTCTTT. This codes for CLRHDEEEGTEAFF.

The J gene is TRBJ2-5, the V gene TRBV19, with 9 nucleotides matching TRBD1. V shed 8 bases and J 7 bases; nucleotides not matched to a gene: 11. The CDR3 runs to 14 residues. CDR1 and CDR2 (germline): LNHDA, SQIVND (reference sequence). This chain's CDR3 is CASGTGPGSGTQYF. In nucleotides, the CDR3 is TGTGCCAGTGGGACAGGGCCGGGGAGTGGGACCCAGTACTTC.

The J gene is TRBJ2-1, the V gene TRBV10-3; TRBD2 matches at 12 bases. CDR3 length equals 16 residues. Germline V gene data show CDR1 as ENHRY and CDR2 as SYGVKD. The V and J ends lost 3 bases and 8 bases, in that order; junction bases with no gene match: 8. CDR3 in amino acids: CAISDTTSGSIYEQFF. The DNA for the CDR3 is TGTGCCATCAGTGATACGACTAGCGGGAGTATCTATGAGCAGTTCTTC.

This chain connects TRBV19 to TRBJ1-1; no definite D call. The CDR3 covers 16 residues. Between the trimmed V and J ends, which lost 5 bases and 5 bases, there was a span of 21 bases. The germline V gene encodes CDR1 LNHDA and CDR2 SQIVND (reference sequence). This chain's CDR3 is CASSPLAMLSGTEAFF. CDR3 in DNA: TGTGCCAGTAGTCCGTTGGCAATGCTTTCGGGTACTGAAGCTTTCTTT.

A word on this clone: The junction does not match germline at one end; this may be a read error. The chain recombines TRBV13 with TRBJ2-7; possible D gene TRBD2, 5 bases. Germline V lookup: CDR1 PRHDT, CDR2 FYEKMQ (reference sequence). CDR3 size: 12 residues. CDR3 in DNA: TGTGCCAGCAGCTCCCCGGAGGCCGCCAGGTCCTTC. Its protein is CASSSPEAARSF.

The chain employs TRBV5-1 and TRBJ2-7; D possibly corresponds to TRBD1 (6 bases). V gave up 5 bases and J gave up 7 bases, with 16 bases separating them. The CDR3 length is 13 residues. Per the germline V gene, CDR1 is SGHRS and CDR2 is YFSETQ. The CDR3 loop reads CASRPDRTPEQYF. The CDR3 coding sequence is TGCGCCAGCAGACCCGACAGGACCCCGGAGCAGTACTTC.

This clone turned up a few times. The DNA of the CDR3 is TGTGCCAGCAGCCAAGATTCGGGTCTGAACACTGAAGCTTTCTTT. It yields the protein CASSQDSGLNTEAFF. The chain uses TRBV4-2 and TRBJ1-1; D unclear. V lost 0 bases and J 0 bases, leaving 8 bases between the germline ends. Germline CDR1 reads LGHNA; CDR2 reads YNFKEQ. The CDR3 runs to 15 residues.

The chain employs TRBV7-6 and TRBJ2-2, with 9 bases identical to TRBD2. Germline-derived CDR1 and CDR2 are SGHVS and FNYEAQ. The V and J ends lost 3 bases and 1 base, in that order; junction bases with no gene match: 6. CDR3 length: 17 residues. The CDR3 bases are TGTGCCAGCAGCTTCGCCGGCGGGGGGGTGAACACCGGGGAGCTGTTTTTT. Its translation is CASSFAGGGVNTGELFF.

The chain has TRBV19 and TRBJ1-2; 8 bases agree with TRBD1. The CDR3 extends over 14 amino acids. The ends lost 5 bases at V and 3 bases at J; junction bases unmatched: 5. In germline, CDR1 is LNHDA, CDR2 SQIVND (reference sequence). The CDR3 here is CASSLDRDHYGYTF. The CDR3 bases are TGTGCCAGTAGTTTGGACAGGGACCACTATGGCTACACCTTC.

In nucleotides, the CDR3 is TGTGCCAGCAGATGGGACAGGTGCGGCAATCAGCCCCAGCATTTT. Translated: CASRWDRCGNQPQHF. The chain has TRBV3-1 (or the pseudogene TRBV3-2) and TRBJ1-5, with TRBD1 matching 8 bases. Trimming cost V 6 bases and J 2 bases; bases outside gene matches: 6. The CDR3 runs 15 residues. CDR1 and CDR2 from the germline V gene are LGHDT and YNNKEL (reference sequence).

The chain's CDR3 is CASSLGGYNSPLHF. The DNA for the CDR3 is TGCGCCAGCAGCTTGGGAGGGTATAATTCACCCCTCCACTTT. This chain uses TRBV5-1 with TRBJ1-6; D remains ambiguous. The CDR3 is made up of 14 amino acids. Trimming cost V 0 bases and J 4 bases, with 5 bases left between them. The germline V gene has CDR1 SGHRS and CDR2 YFSETQ.

On this clone itself: Other DNA sequences of this sample code for an identical CDR3. The rearrangement links TRBV6-5 to TRBJ1-1; 8 nucleotides line up with TRBD1. Germline values: CDR1 MNHEY, CDR2 SVGAGI. With 2 bases clipped from V and 2 bases from J, the junction kept 1 base outside the gene matches. The CDR3 contains 14 residues. Here the CDR3 DNA reads TGTGCCAGCAGTTACGGACAGGGTAACACTGAAGCTTTCTTT. Residues: CASSYGQGNTEAFF.

This chain connects TRBV12-3 or TRBV12-4 to TRBJ2-1; perhaps TRBD1 as D (5 bases). V gave up 6 bases and J gave up 5 bases, with 8 bases separating them. This CDR3 comprises 12 residues. CDR3 nucleotide sequence: TGTGCCAGCAGGACAGACGACAATGAGCAGTTCTTC. It is translated as CASRTDDNEQFF.

Notes on this clone: The junction differs from germline at one of its ends, possibly a read error. The chain is built from TRBV7-7 and TRBJ2-2; D may be TRBD1 (5 bases). CDR3 length: 15 amino acids. Germline lookup yields CDR1 SSHAT and CDR2 FNYEAQ (reference sequence). The CDR3 DNA sequence: TGTGCTAGCAGCCAAAATAGGGGCAACACCGGGGAGCTGTTTTTT. Translated: CASSQNRGNTGELFF. Variable domain in full (rest from reference TRBV7-7 and TRBJ2-2): GAGVSQSPRYKVTKRGQDVTLRCDPISSHATLYWYQQALGQGPEFLTYFNYEAQPDKSGLPSDRFSAERPEGSISTLTIQRTEQRDSAMYRCASSQNRGNTGELFFGEGSRLTVL.

The chain has TRBV23-1 and TRBJ1-4; 7 bases agree with TRBD1. TRBV23-1 is designated an ORF whose function remains uncertain. Trimming removed 9 bases from V and 8 bases from J; junction bases left unmatched: 9. The CDR3 is 13 amino acids. The CDR3 protein is CARGGRGQEKLFF. DNA of the CDR3: TGCGCCAGGGGGGGTAGGGGGCAGGAAAAACTGTTTTTT.